These 18 T cell receptor beta chains came from one sample sequenced in a study of Ad26.COV2.S vaccination and SARS-CoV-2 variants. Some clones are missing from TCRdb's copy, which holds only in-frame ones; the method was immunoSEQ multiplex PCR. This repertoire shows around 420,000 clones, approximately 87% found once; its top ten account for 3.6%. Treatment reported: about 20 received Ad26.COV2.S at low or high dose, single or two shots; several received placebo; per-sample allocation not given. The study sampled participants on day 63 after the first vaccine or placebo injection. The specimen was peripheral blood, collected in a trial of Ad26.COV2.S vaccine versus placebo. Receptors originate from a person between 18 and 60 years old who received the Ad26.COV2.S COVID-19 vaccine or a placebo.

The genes are TRBV6-5 and TRBJ2-2, with D perhaps matching TRBD1 or TRBD2 (5 bases each). Germline values: CDR1 MNHEY, CDR2 SVGAGI. Deletions cut 2 bases from V and 4 bases from J, with 8 bases between. The CDR3 consists of 14 residues. CDR3 coding DNA: TGTGCCAGCAGTTACGAGGGGATCACCGGGGAGCTGTTTTTT. This translates into CASSYEGITGELFF.

The chain couples TRBV11-1 to TRBJ1-1; D not certain. This CDR3 region has 13 residues. CDR1 and CDR2 (germline): SGHAT, FQDESV (reference sequence). V lost 6 bases to trimming and J lost 1 base, with 9 bases between them. CDR3 in amino acids: CASSYKKNTEAFF. CDR3 coding DNA: TGTGCCAGCAGTTACAAAAAGAACACTGAAGCTTTCTTT. Combining the CDR3 with reference TRBV11-1 and TRBJ1-1 gives the whole variable domain EAEVAQSPRYKITEKSQAVAFWCDPISGHATLYWYRQILGQGPELLVQFQDESVVDDSQLPKDRFSAERLKGVDSTLKIQPAELGDSAMYLCASSYKKNTEAFFGQGTRLTVV.

As regards this clone: Other DNA sequences in this specimen translate into the identical CDR3. The chain is built from TRBV5-5 and TRBJ1-1; TRBD1 matches 7 bases. Unmatched junction bases numbered 0, after V lost 0 bases and J lost 4 bases. CDR1 and CDR2 (germline): SGHKS, YYEKEE (reference sequence). The CDR3 is 13 residues long. CDR3 DNA sequence: TGTGCCAGCAGCTTGGGGACAGGCACTGAAGCTTTCTTT. Its translation is CASSLGTGTEAFF.

The gene calls are TRBV6-5 and TRBJ2-5, with 8 bases lining up with TRBD2. This CDR3 has 16 amino acids. The trim removed 2 bases at V and 4 bases at J, leaving 9 bases unmatched. Germline lookup yields CDR1 MNHEY and CDR2 SVGAGI. CDR3 coding DNA: TGTGCCAGCAGTTACGGGGCGGGGGGTCAAAGAGAGACCCAGTACTTC. Residues: CASSYGAGGQRETQYF.

This clone came up once. J is TRBJ1-1 and V is TRBV10-3, with a weak D call TRBD1 (6 bases). The CDR3 spans 16 residues. Germline assignment: CDR1 ENHRY and CDR2 SYGVKD. V dropped 10 bases and J dropped 0 bases, with 21 bases sitting between them. The CDR3 protein is CATYGGTRDMNTEAFF. In nucleotides, the CDR3 is TGTGCCACCTACGGGGGGACCCGGGACATGAACACTGAAGCTTTCTTT.

This clone was seen just once. This chain connects TRBV6-1 to TRBJ2-1, with 8 nucleotides matching TRBD2. This CDR3 is built from 15 residues. The V gene's germline CDR1 is MNHNS and CDR2 SASEGT. With V trimmed by 2 bases and J by 8 bases, 8 bases remained unmatched. The CDR3 protein is CASSELVSGADEQFF. As DNA, the CDR3 is TGTGCCAGCAGTGAATTGGTTAGCGGGGCAGATGAGCAGTTCTTC.

This clone was recorded only once. V and J are TRBV19 and TRBJ2-5; TRBD2 matches 13 bases. The CDR3 has 16 residues. V lost 6 bases and J lost 1; bases outside the gene matches: 5. The germline CDR1 and CDR2 sequences are LNHDA and SQIVND (reference sequence). Here the CDR3 reads CASRLTSGGSQETQYF. The CDR3 DNA reads TGTGCCAGTAGGTTGACTAGCGGGGGGTCCCAAGAGACCCAGTACTTC.

As to this clone: The same CDR3 can be traced to other DNA sequences in this sample. V is TRBV7-2 and J is TRBJ1-3, with D tentatively TRBD1 (5 bases). The CDR3 runs 14 residues. CDR1 SGHTA and CDR2 FQGNSA come from the germline V gene. Trimming removed 3 bases from V and 1 base from J, with 7 bases in between. The CDR3 DNA reads as TGTGCCAGCAGCTTCGGGGGATCTGGAAACACCATATATTTT. Translation gives CASSFGGSGNTIYF.

This chain joins TRBV6-5 and TRBJ2-1; the match to TRBD2 covers 7 bases. The CDR3 has 12 residues. With 5 bases clipped from V and 5 bases from J, the junction kept 0 bases outside the gene matches. From germline, CDR1 is MNHEY and CDR2 SVGAGI. As DNA, the CDR3 is TGTGCCAGCAGTCGGGGGGACAATGAGCAGTTCTTC. The encoded protein is CASSRGDNEQFF.

The chain links TRBV3-1 (or the pseudogene TRBV3-2) to TRBJ2-2, with D unresolved. The CDR3 runs 14 residues. The V gene lost 1 base and the J gene lost 5 bases, with 8 bases spanning the gap. Germline-derived CDR1 and CDR2 are LGHDT and YNNKEL (reference sequence). Here the CDR3 reads CASSQVQATGELFF. CDR3 sequence (DNA): TGTGCCAGCAGCCAAGTTCAAGCAACCGGGGAGCTGTTTTTT.

This clone appeared a few times. The V and J genes are TRBV4-1 and TRBJ2-7, with TRBD2 as a possible D gene (5 bases). Germline lookup yields CDR1 MGHRA and CDR2 YSYEKL. This CDR3 region has 14 residues. The V end lost 2 bases, the J end lost 7 bases, and 15 bases lay between the germline ends. The CDR3 spells CASSQPREGREQYF. In nucleotides, the CDR3 is TGCGCCAGCAGCCAACCTCGTGAGGGCCGTGAGCAGTACTTC.

The rearrangement joins TRBV28 to TRBJ2-3; TRBD1 or TRBD2 may be the D gene (6 bases each). V was cut by 8 bases and J by 5 bases, with 14 bases left in between. The germline V gene encodes CDR1 MDHEN and CDR2 SYDVKM. CDR3 length: 13 residues. The DNA for the CDR3 is TGTGCCAGCGGCCTACGGGGGCAAGATACGCAGTATTTT. Encoded protein: CASGLRGQDTQYF.

The chain uses TRBV19 and TRBJ2-5, with 7 nucleotides matching TRBD1. Germline V gives CDR1 LNHDA, CDR2 SQIVND (reference sequence). The CDR3 extends over 14 amino acids. J lost 1 base, V lost 7 bases, and 6 bases had no gene match. CDR3 region: CASTSTGPQETQYF. CDR3 sequence (DNA): TGTGCCAGTACCTCGACAGGGCCCCAAGAGACCCAGTACTTC.

V is TRBV7-2 and J is TRBJ2-3; possible D gene TRBD1, 5 bases. The V gene lost 5 bases and the J gene lost 2 bases, with 11 bases spanning the gap. Looked up from germline, CDR1 is SGHTA and CDR2 is FQGNSA. The CDR3 extends over 14 amino acids. CDR3 bases: TGTGCCAGCAGCCCTGGACATTCCACAGATACGCAGTATTTT. Encoded protein: CASSPGHSTDTQYF.

The chain combines TRBV6-6 with TRBJ1-5; D is undetermined. In germline, CDR1 is MNHNY, CDR2 SVGAGI (reference sequence). The CDR3 consists of 15 residues. V lost 2 bases and J 0 bases, leaving 8 bases between the germline ends. The CDR3 bases are TGTGCCAGCAGTTACCAGGTTTATAGCAATCAGCCCCAGCATTTT. The encoded protein is CASSYQVYSNQPQHF.

V is TRBV11-3 and J is TRBJ2-1, with D possibly being TRBD2 (7 bases). This CDR3 is built from 13 residues. CDR1 and CDR2 from the germline V gene are SGHNT and YENEEA. V was clipped by 3 bases and J by 8 bases, with 11 bases between them. CDR3 nucleotides: TGTGCCAGCAGCTTTGGGGGGGCCGATGAGCAGTTCTTC. It is translated as CASSFGGADEQFF. The full variable domain, with the rest looked up from reference TRBV11-3 and TRBJ2-1, is EAGVVQSPRYKIIEKKQPVAFWCNPISGHNTLYWYLQNLGQGPELLIRYENEEAVDDSQLPKDRFSAERLKGVDSTLKIQPAELGDSAVYLCASSFGGADEQFFGPGTRLTVL.

The chain couples TRBV19 to TRBJ1-2, with D possibly TRBD1 on 6 matching bases. Germline V gene data show CDR1 as LNHDA and CDR2 as SQIVND (reference sequence). This CDR3 is 13 amino acids long. In nucleotides, the CDR3 is TGTGTCAGCTCCCTGGACAGAGAATATGGCTACACCTTC. Protein: CVSSLDREYGYTF. The full variable domain, rest sourced from reference TRBV19 and TRBJ1-2, is DGGITQSPKYLFRKEGQNVTLSCEQNLNHDAMYWYRQDPGQGLRLIYYSQIVNDFQKGDIAEGYSVSREKKESFPLTVTSAQKNPTAFYLCVSSLDREYGYTFGSGTRLTVV.

The chain has TRBV4-3 and TRBJ2-1; TRBD2 is a possible D gene (5 bases). The CDR3 is 13 amino acids. CDR1 is LGHNA and CDR2 is YSLEER in the germline V gene. Trimming took 4 bases from V and 7 from J, leaving 11 bases between them. The CDR3 loop is CASSPGLLNEQFF. CDR3 coding DNA: TGCGCCAGCAGCCCCGGACTTTTGAATGAGCAGTTCTTC.